The T cell receptor beta chain described here comes from a study of CD8 T cells in Susac syndrome. Patients with stable or active relapsing-remitting disease, all of them treatment-naive, made up the multiple sclerosis controls. Reverse transcription used roughly 0.45 to 1 ug RNA and random hexamers. TCRdb reprocessed the immunoSEQ multiplex PCR reads via MiXCR and lists one record per CDR3 protein. The sample records 200,000 or so distinct CDR3 sequences, 90% to 95% being singletons. Germline assignment: CDR1 SGHRS and CDR2 YFSETQ. CDR3 length: 14 amino acids. Losses at the gene ends were 10 bases for V and 4 bases for J; bases not matched to a gene: 9.

The sequence was obtained from a human donor with multiple sclerosis. The gene calls are TRBV5-1 and TRBJ1-1; 11 nucleotides align to TRBD1. The sample comprised CD4+ T cells from PBMCs. In DNA, the CDR3 is TGCGCCTGCGCCGGGACAGGGGGTGGCACTGAAGCTTTCTTT. Translated, it gives CACAGTGGGTEAFF.